One and the same sample provided the 5 T cell receptor beta chains below, sequenced in a study of blood T cell repertoires in COVID-19. Profiled with immunoSEQ multiplex PCR; TCRdb holds only in-frame clones, not every one. The sample has 150,000 to 200,000 clones; approximately 86% are singletons. The sample was peripheral blood. These receptors all stem from a woman older than 75 with acute or convalescent COVID-19.

This clone was seen only a few times. The rearrangement joins TRBV7-6 to TRBJ1-4; D ambiguous. Trimming cost V 3 bases and J 7 bases, with 12 bases left between them. CDR1 SGHVS and CDR2 FNYEAQ come from the germline V gene. The CDR3 is 14 amino acids. CDR3: CASSLAGVFEKLFF. The DNA of the CDR3 is TGTGCCAGCAGCTTGGCCGGGGTCTTTGAAAAACTGTTTTTT.

This chain links TRBV7-3 with TRBJ2-1; 16 nucleotides agree with TRBD2. Germline V gives CDR1 SGHTA, CDR2 FQGTGA. J was trimmed by 9 bases and V by 4 bases; bases with no gene match: 6. CDR3 length: 16 amino acids. This chain's CDR3 is CASSSSGTSGRAEQFF. The CDR3 DNA follows: TGTGCCAGCAGCTCCTCCGGGACTAGCGGGAGGGCTGAGCAGTTCTTC.

The rearrangement joins TRBV7-2 to TRBJ1-1; tentative D call: TRBD1 (6 bases). The ends were cut back, 5 bases at V and 1 base at J, with 14 bases in the middle. CDR1 is SGHTA, CDR2 FQGNSA, per germline. The CDR3 runs 15 residues. This CDR3 is CASSARPGANTEAFF. The CDR3 DNA reads as TGTGCCAGCAGCGCACGACCAGGGGCGAACACTGAAGCTTTCTTT.

This clone was recorded only once. The V call is TRBV24-1, the J call TRBJ2-3; 8 bases are shared with TRBD1. The CDR3 has 17 residues. CDR1 KGHDR and CDR2 SFDVKD come from the germline V gene. The V and J ends lost 3 bases and 2 bases, in that order; junction bases with no gene match: 9. CDR3 amino acids: CATSDEDREWDTDTQYF. CDR3 nucleotides: TGTGCCACCAGTGATGAGGACAGGGAGTGGGACACAGATACGCAGTATTTT.

This clone was observed many times. The CDR3 protein is CASRRNRGKTGELFF. CDR3 nucleotide sequence: TGTGCCAGCAGACGAAACAGGGGGAAAACCGGGGAGCTGTTTTTT. V gene TRBV11-2 combines with J gene TRBJ2-2; TRBD1 matches at 8 bases. V gave up 6 bases and J gave up 5 bases; unmatched junction bases: 8. CDR3 length: 15 amino acids. Germline values: CDR1 SGHAT, CDR2 FQNNGV.